Sequencing of this T cell receptor (beta chain) was carried out in a study of identical twins. In TCRdb, the 5' RACE reads were re-called with MiXCR into one record per CDR3 protein. The sample consists of approximately 670,000 distinct CDR3 sequences, 6.1% of them appearing once. The length of the CDR3 is 10 residues. Looked up from germline, CDR1 is DFQATT and CDR2 is SNEGSKA (reference sequence). The V and J ends lost 5 bases and 12 bases respectively, with 11 bases between them. This clonotype was recorded many times. Sequencing input: naive T cells sorted from blood. The clonotype was recovered from a man younger than 35 in good health. The chain links TRBV20-1 to TRBJ2-1; TRBD2 is a possible D gene (5 bases). This CDR3 reads CSAVLVGQFF. CDR3 coding DNA: TGCAGTGCTGTACTAGTGGGGCAGTTCTTC.